This paragraph reports one T cell receptor beta chain. As yet, its antigen is unknown. The data stem from a study of radiotherapy plus CTLA-4 blockade in lung cancer. In the study overall: Patients showed objective responses in about 20% of cases, and disease control was achieved by 31%. Broader study findings: Interferon-beta and early blood T cell clone dynamics reportedly predicted response best. An expansion of tumor-derived TCR clones occurred in blood after radiotherapy plus ipilimumab.

The length of the CDR3 is 17 residues. Libraries were prepared by immunoSEQ multiplex PCR; TCRdb keeps only in-frame clonotypes and omits some of them. Of 81,000 or so clones in the sample, roughly 80% were seen once. The sample consisted of peripheral blood, taken from a patient treated with radiotherapy plus ipilimumab. V gene TRBV1 combines with J gene TRBJ2-2; the tabulated D call, TRBD1, remains unverified against the DNA. TRBV1 is marked as a pseudogene. This TCR derives from a human donor with non-small cell lung cancer who had stable disease on radiotherapy plus ipilimumab. The CDR3 region has the DNA TGCACCAGCAGCCCCCCGAGGACAGGTGAGGGCACCGGGGAGCTGTTTTTT. This encodes CTSSPPRTGEGTGELFF.